This T cell receptor (beta chain) was profiled in a study of T cell responses to AZD1222 COVID-19 vaccine. Clones were read by immunoSEQ multiplex PCR, and TCRdb kept only the in-frame ones, dropping some. The repertoire holds 150,000 or so clones, around 87% seen once, with approximately 9% in the top ten. The sample holds a few counts of this clone. The CDR3 is 13 amino acids. Germline CDR1 is SGDLS and CDR2 is YYNGEE. V was shortened by 0 bases and J by 5 bases, with 8 bases between the two germline ends. The clonotype comes from an adult who received the AZD1222 COVID-19 vaccine. The source was peripheral blood, collected 28 days after the second AZD1222 dose. The chain joins TRBV9 to TRBJ1-1, with D hard to call. CDR3 sequence (DNA): TGTGCCAGCAGCGTAGCTACGGGGACTGAAGCTTTCTTT. It translates to CASSVATGTEAFF. Full variable domain (outside the CDR3, taken from reference TRBV9 and TRBJ1-1): DSGVTQTPKHLITATGQRVTLRCSPRSGDLSVYWYQQSLDQGLQFLIQYYNGEERAKGNILERFSAQQFPDLHSELNLSSLELGDSALYFCASSVATGTEAFFGQGTRLTVV.